This T cell receptor (beta chain) was found in a study of T cells in Graves' hyperthyroidism and ophthalmopathy (dated by TCRdb to between 2018 and 2021). Turning to the overall study: Peripheral blood was collected at initial diagnosis, before any treatment. A discovery cohort of fewer than 110 patients, about 40 with Graves' ophthalmopathy and 55 to 65 with stable Graves' hyperthyroidism, was used to find distinguishing TCR V-J signatures. An independent validation cohort of fewer than 20 hyperthyroidism patients and about 15 patients who later progressed to ophthalmopathy tested prospective prediction of ophthalmopathy. The 80 to 100 discovery patients were randomly divided into training and test sets at a 7:3 ratio. The study also compared thyroid tissue and blood T-cell repertoires from about six Graves' hyperthyroidism patients. After sampling, hyperthyroidism patients received methimazole starting at 30 mg daily, and ophthalmopathy patients received high-dose intravenous methylprednisolone. The paper describes TCR Vbeta CDR3 sequencing of 140 or so peripheral blood samples, made up of 40 to 45 ophthalmopathy patients, approximately 76 hyperthyroidism patients and approximately 17 progressor patients. The study at large found these results: Sample size was not statistically predetermined, and blinding of investigators to group allocation was not performed. Most expanded thyroid clonotypes (frequency above 0.001) were also detected in blood, suggesting blood repertoires may reflect thyroid immune responses. A model built on a 13 V-J signature distinguished ophthalmopathy from stable hyperthyroidism, reaching around 87% sensitivity and under 84% specificity in cross-validation and 80%/75% in testing. In validation, the model predicted progression to ophthalmopathy a median of roughly six months before onset, with around 70% sensitivity and 72.22% specificity.

Amplification of TCR beta CDR3 regions was carried out from RNA transcripts. A first-round RT-PCR of the TCR CDR3 used the HTBI primer set with the Qiagen OneStep RT-PCR kit. The libraries were constructed in a second round of multiplex PCR and then size-selected and purified. The libraries were sequenced on an Illumina HiSeq2000 using paired-end 100 bp reads. The study's processing was this. SOAPnuke was used to process the raw data, removing reads that contained adapters or uncalled bases, had a mean Phred below 15, or lacked an exact match to the constant primer or identifier. COPE v1.2.5 was used to merge the high-quality paired reads, and each unique nucleotide sequence was defined as a clonotype. Clonotypes were aligned to IMGT TRBV, TRBD and TRBJ reference segments using MiTCR v1.1. Analysis was restricted to V-J combinations with a frequency above 0.0001, which covered about 99% of repertoires. A TCS score was defined as the ratio between F50 (clonal expansion) and ExV (chaos), using BLOSUM62-based TCRdist between CDR3 peptides within each V-J. Welch's t-statistics and random forest reduced just over 500 V-J features to 10 to 15, which were used in a naive Bayes classifier (R e1071). TCRdb reanalyzed the raw reads on its own, using fastp at Q25 for trimming and MiXCR for clone calling, and kept in-frame beta chains. Every distinct CDR3 protein forms one entry, paired with its most common genes and DNA. The V and J calls and clone size come from TCRdb's table, not from the authors' own analysis. The sample contains about 600,000 distinct CDR3 sequences, approximately 15% of them found a single time. Around 7% of the sample lies in the top ten.

At least ten counts were recorded for this clonotype. Its antigen has not been determined. No qualities accompany the bases; no much larger clone lies one base away. Moderately to severely active disease, a Clinical Activity Score of at least 3, a NOSPECS grade of at least 4, and a duration under 3 months were present in ophthalmopathy patients. Any patient with an uncontrolled infection, another autoimmune disease, pregnancy or lactation was excluded. Diagnoses were established on the basis of clinical symptoms, serum thyroxine and TRAb, thyroid ultrasound, and orbital computed tomography. PBMCs were isolated from approximately 10 ml of fresh peripheral blood by Ficoll-Paque density gradient centrifugation. Trizol reagent was used to extract total RNA, and RNA quality was then checked on an Agilent 2100 Bioanalyzer. V loses 6 bases, J loses 5 bases, and the germline ends lie 16 bases apart. Spanning cysteine to phenylalanine, the CDR3 consists of 14 amino acids. The CDR3 DNA has 42 bases and is translated from base 1.

Recombination connected TRBV12-3 or TRBV12-4 to TRBJ2-5, with the D call tentatively TRBD1 or TRBD2, each fitting 5 bases. The TCR was taken from a woman younger than 30 with Graves' ophthalmopathy. The sequenced material came from blood. This receptor has the CDR3 CASREGAGGETQYF. The DNA sequence reads TGTGCCAGCAGAGAAGGGGCGGGTGGGGAGACCCAGTACTTC.